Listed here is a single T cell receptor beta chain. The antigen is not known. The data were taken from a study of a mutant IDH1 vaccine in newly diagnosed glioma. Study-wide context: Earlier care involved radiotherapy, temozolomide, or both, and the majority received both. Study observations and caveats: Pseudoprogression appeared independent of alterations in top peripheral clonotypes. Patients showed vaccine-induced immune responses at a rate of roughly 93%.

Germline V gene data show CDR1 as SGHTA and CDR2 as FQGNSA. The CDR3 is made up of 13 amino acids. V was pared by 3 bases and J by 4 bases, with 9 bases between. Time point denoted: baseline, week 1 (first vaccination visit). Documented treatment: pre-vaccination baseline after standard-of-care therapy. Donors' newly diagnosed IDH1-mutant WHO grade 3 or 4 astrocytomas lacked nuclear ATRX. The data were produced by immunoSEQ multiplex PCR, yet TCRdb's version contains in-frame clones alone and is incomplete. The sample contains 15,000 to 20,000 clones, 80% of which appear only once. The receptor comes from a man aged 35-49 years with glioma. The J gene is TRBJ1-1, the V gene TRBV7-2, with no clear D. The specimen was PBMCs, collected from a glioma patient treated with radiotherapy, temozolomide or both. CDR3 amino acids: CASSLSQATEAFF. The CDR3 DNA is TGTGCCAGCAGCTTGAGTCAGGCCACTGAAGCTTTCTTT.